This TCR beta chain was recovered during a study of human T cells and chemical hapten exposure. The sample's time point: pre-sensitization, week 0. Treatment given: therapeutic diphenylcyclopropenone sensitization with weekly scalp DPC. What the library attached to individual cDNA molecules were unique molecular identifiers. TCRdb recomputed calls from the RACE reads with MiXCR, one row per CDR3 protein. The sample lists about 110,000 distinct CDR3 sequences, 12% occurring once. The material was whole blood, obtained in connection with sensitization to the hapten diphenylcyclopropenone (DPC). This receptor was identified in a woman aged 50 to 60 with alopecia areata. Some clones in this sample may be carry-over from other donors' samples.

CDR3 DNA: TGTGCCAGCAGCCAAACAGCGGGGGGGATCTCCTACAATGAGCAGTTCTTC. This gives the protein CASSQTAGGISYNEQFF. The rearrangement joins TRBV3-1 to TRBJ2-1, with 10 nucleotides matching TRBD2. CDR3 length: 17 residues. The germline V gene encodes CDR1 LGHDT and CDR2 YNNKEL (reference sequence). V lost 2 bases and J lost 0; bases outside the gene matches: 4.